Below are 24 T cell receptor beta chains sequenced from a single sample in a study of blood T cell repertoires in COVID-19. Sequencing was performed with immunoSEQ multiplex PCR; in TCRdb, only in-frame clones are kept and a portion is missing. The sample consists of about 400,000 clones, roughly 87% of them appearing once. The source material was PBMCs or T cells enriched from blood (not recorded which). These receptors came from a woman between 18 and 29 years old with acute COVID-19.

This chain joins TRBV7-2 and TRBJ1-1; D remains ambiguous. The CDR3 loop spans 15 amino acids. V shed 4 bases and J shed 1 base, with 13 bases lying between them. Germline V CDR1 and CDR2: SGHTA, FQGNSA. The CDR3 nucleotides read TGTGCCAGCAGCTCCCGAGCCCCCACGAACACTGAAGCTTTCTTT. This translates into CASSSRAPTNTEAFF.

A note on this clone: A junction end diverges from the germline sequence, so it may reflect a read error. This sequence joins TRBV3-1 (or the pseudogene TRBV3-2) and TRBJ1-1; 11 bases are a match to TRBD1. The CDR3 consists of 12 residues. Germline V gene sequence: CDR1 LGHDT, CDR2 YNNKEL (reference sequence). CDR3 residues: CASRQGQGAAFF. Here the CDR3 DNA reads TGTGCCAGCAGACAAGGACAGGGGGCAGCTTTCTTT.

This chain's CDR3 is CASSFSGRTADTQYF. The DNA of the CDR3 is TGTGCCAGCAGCTTTAGCGGGAGGACAGCAGATACGCAGTATTTT. The rearrangement joins TRBV9 to TRBJ2-3, with 10 positions matching TRBD2. The CDR3 runs 15 residues. V lost 4 bases and J lost 4; bases outside the gene matches: 6. Germline-derived CDR1 and CDR2 are SGDLS and YYNGEE.

The chain recombines TRBV7-3 with TRBJ2-7; a possible D gene is TRBD2 (7 bases). The germline gives CDR1 SGHTA, CDR2 FQGTGA. The length of the CDR3 is 15 residues. V lost 5 bases to trimming and J lost 0 bases, with 14 bases between them. CDR3 in DNA: TGTGCCAGCAGCCTCCGCGCGGGGGCCTCCTACGAGCAGTACTTC. It specifies CASSLRAGASYEQYF.

DNA of the CDR3: TGTGCCAGCAGTCTCCTCGAGACAGCTGGGGCCAACGTCCTGACTTTC. Protein sequence: CASSLLETAGANVLTF. The chain links TRBV28 to TRBJ2-6, with TRBD1 as a possible D gene (5 bases). The CDR3 contains 16 residues. V was shortened by 5 bases and J by 2 bases, with 13 bases between the two germline ends. Germline V gene lookup returns CDR1 MDHEN and CDR2 SYDVKM.

The rearrangement joins TRBV6-4 to TRBJ2-5; D is possibly TRBD2 (5 bases). The CDR3 runs to 15 residues. V was trimmed by 0 bases and J by 4 bases, leaving 12 bases between them. CDR1 and CDR2 (germline): MRHNA, SNTAGT. The CDR3 DNA follows: TGTGCCAGCAGTGACTCGTGGCCAGGAGGAGAGACCCAGTACTTC. This gives the protein CASSDSWPGGETQYF.

The V gene is TRBV5-1, the J gene TRBJ1-4, with 8 bases fitting TRBD1. Looked up from germline, CDR1 is SGHRS and CDR2 is YFSETQ. The V and J ends lost 4 bases and 4 bases, in that order; junction bases with no gene match: 6. The CDR3 has 15 residues. The CDR3 nucleotides read TGCGCCAGCAGCCCAACAGGGGGTCTTAATGAAAAACTGTTTTTT. Its translation: CASSPTGGLNEKLFF.

The J gene is TRBJ2-1, the V gene TRBV7-2; 10 bases fit TRBD2. V gave up 7 bases and J gave up 5 bases; unmatched junction bases: 11. The CDR3 is made up of 16 amino acids. Germline CDR1 reads SGHTA; CDR2 reads FQGNSA. CDR3 sequence (DNA): TGTGCCAGCAACCAAATCGGACTAGCGGAGAACAATGAGCAGTTCTTC. Amino acid sequence: CASNQIGLAENNEQFF.

The chain joins TRBV5-4 to TRBJ1-1, with D perhaps matching TRBD1 (6 bases). Germline assignment: CDR1 SGHNT and CDR2 YYREEE (reference sequence). The CDR3 totals 12 residues. V gave up 2 bases and J gave up 11 bases, with 13 bases separating them. The CDR3 DNA reads as TGTGCCAGCAGCTTTAGCCCAGGGGAGGCTTTCTTT. Its protein is CASSFSPGEAFF.

This chain joins TRBV4-2 and TRBJ2-3; TRBD2 agrees at 9 bases. Germline CDR1 LGHNA, CDR2 YNFKEQ. CDR3 length: 15 amino acids. After removal of 5 bases from V and 1 base from J, the junction contained 4 bases not matched to a gene. CDR3 bases: TGTGCCAGCAGCTTAAAGCGGGGGGGCACAGATACGCAGTATTTT. It translates to CASSLKRGGTDTQYF.

The V call is TRBV9, the J call TRBJ2-7, with a weak D call TRBD1 (5 bases). Germline CDR1 SGDLS, CDR2 YYNGEE. The CDR3 sequence is 14 residues long. V shed 0 bases and J shed 2 bases, with 9 bases lying between them. The CDR3 loop reads CASSVDRSPYEQYF. For the CDR3, the DNA is TGTGCCAGCAGCGTAGACAGGTCCCCCTACGAGCAGTACTTC.

The chain links TRBV29-1 to TRBJ2-7; 7 nucleotides line up with TRBD1. J gave up 7 bases and V 1 base, and 1 base lay outside the gene matches. The germline CDR1 and CDR2 sequences are SQVTM and ANQGSEA. The CDR3 covers 11 residues. The CDR3 reads CSVEGTGEQYF. The CDR3 nucleotides are TGCAGCGTTGAAGGGACAGGAGAGCAGTACTTC.

The chain recombines TRBV5-1 with TRBJ2-3; D unresolved. V was pared by 0 bases and J by 0 bases, with 8 bases between. This CDR3 has 15 amino acids. The germline gives CDR1 SGHRS, CDR2 YFSETQ. CDR3 nucleotide sequence: TGCGCCAGCAGCTTGGATGGCGGAAGCACAGATACGCAGTATTTT. Translation: CASSLDGGSTDTQYF. Full variable domain (outside the CDR3, taken from reference TRBV5-1 and TRBJ2-3): KAGVTQTPRYLIKTRGQQVTLSCSPISGHRSVSWYQQTPGQGLQFLFEYFSETQRNKGNFPGRFSGRQFSNSRSEMNVSTLELGDSALYLCASSLDGGSTDTQYFGPGTRLTVL.

The rearrangement uses TRBV2 and TRBJ1-1, with 9 bases lining up with TRBD1. CDR1 is SNHLY and CDR2 is FYNNEI in the germline V gene. V gave up 5 bases and J gave up 0 bases; unmatched junction bases: 4. This CDR3 contains 15 residues. CDR3 in amino acids: CASSSGTGLNTEAFF. The CDR3 DNA is TGTGCCAGCAGTTCCGGGACAGGGTTGAACACTGAAGCTTTCTTT.

V is TRBV15 and J is TRBJ1-4; 8 nucleotides agree with TRBD1. The CDR3 runs 17 residues. Germline CDR1 LNHNV, CDR2 YYDKDF (reference sequence). After removal of 0 bases from V and 6 bases from J, the junction contained 9 bases not matched to a gene. CDR3 in DNA: TGTGCCACCAGCAGAGAGCTCCAGACAGGGGTTCATGAAAAACTGTTTTTT. It is translated as CATSRELQTGVHEKLFF.

The rearrangement joins TRBV4-1 to TRBJ1-2; no clear D gene. Trimming took off 2 bases at V and 2 bases at J, with 6 bases between the two ends. The CDR3 is made up of 13 amino acids. Germline CDR1 and CDR2: MGHRA and YSYEKL. CDR3 DNA sequence: TGCGCCAGCAGCCAACACACCAACTATGGCTACACCTTC. Residues: CASSQHTNYGYTF.

V gene TRBV6-5 combines with J gene TRBJ1-2, with TRBD1 identical over 11 bases. V gave up 6 bases and J gave up 3 bases; unmatched junction bases: 0. The CDR3 is 13 amino acids. Germline loops: CDR1 MNHEY, CDR2 SVGAGI. For the CDR3, the DNA is TGTGCCAGCAGGGACAGGGGGCACTATGGCTACACCTTC. It is translated as CASRDRGHYGYTF.

This clone was counted a few times. The genes are TRBV27 and TRBJ2-6; perhaps TRBD1 as D (6 bases). This CDR3 spans 16 amino acids. The V gene's germline CDR1 is MNHEY and CDR2 SMNVEV (reference sequence). V was clipped by 4 bases and J by 2 bases, with 12 bases between them. The CDR3 protein is CASSSQGQAGANVLTF. CDR3 nucleotide sequence: TGTGCCAGCAGTTCACAGGGTCAGGCTGGGGCCAACGTCCTGACTTTC.

The genes are TRBV7-8 and TRBJ1-5; the D is unclear. The V gene lost 5 bases and the J gene lost 1 base, with 12 bases spanning the gap. CDR1 is SGHVS, CDR2 FQNEAQ, per germline. This CDR3 is 15 amino acids long. The CDR3 region is CASSPLGGSNQPQHF. The CDR3, as DNA: TGTGCCAGCAGCCCCCTGGGCGGGAGCAATCAGCCCCAGCATTTT.

The chain carries TRBV19 and TRBJ1-5, with D perhaps matching TRBD1 (6 bases). V lost 5 bases and J lost 6, with 14 bases in between. This CDR3 is built from 14 residues. The V gene's germline CDR1 is LNHDA and CDR2 SQIVND (reference sequence). As DNA, the CDR3 is TGTGCCAGTAGTCTTTTACAGGGTAGTCAGCCCCAGCATTTT. Translating it yields CASSLLQGSQPQHF.

The J gene is TRBJ1-3, the V gene TRBV29-1; D perhaps matches TRBD1 (5 bases). CDR1 SQVTM and CDR2 ANQGSEA come from the germline V gene. The CDR3 totals 13 residues. Trimming cost V 6 bases and J 1 base, with 10 bases left between them. The CDR3: CSVTGLSGNTIYF. CDR3 DNA sequence: TGCAGCGTAACAGGCCTTTCTGGAAACACCATATATTTT.

CDR3 nucleotides: TGTGCCAGCAGTTTGGGCCCTGGAAACACCATATATTTT. Translating it yields CASSLGPGNTIYF. The V gene is TRBV2, the J gene TRBJ1-3; D ambiguous. The germline V gene encodes CDR1 SNHLY and CDR2 FYNNEI. Trimming removed 5 bases from V and 2 bases from J, with 7 bases in between. This CDR3 spans 13 amino acids.

The J gene is TRBJ2-1, the V gene TRBV5-1; the D is unclear. The CDR3 spans 12 residues. Germline CDR1 reads SGHRS; CDR2 reads YFSETQ. V was shortened by 1 base and J by 7 bases, with 6 bases between the two germline ends. CDR3 in DNA: TGCGCCAGCAGCTTGATCGCGAATGAGCAGTTCTTC. Residues: CASSLIANEQFF. Filled out from reference TRBV5-1 and TRBJ2-1, the complete variable domain reads KAGVTQTPRYLIKTRGQQVTLSCSPISGHRSVSWYQQTPGQGLQFLFEYFSETQRNKGNFPGRFSGRQFSNSRSEMNVSTLELGDSALYLCASSLIANEQFFGPGTRLTVL.

The chain has TRBV6-5 and TRBJ1-6; 9 bases are shared with TRBD1. The germline V gene encodes CDR1 MNHEY and CDR2 SVGAGI. The CDR3 consists of 15 residues. Unmatched junction bases numbered 9, after V lost 0 bases and J lost 15 bases. CDR3 sequence reads: CASSYSGQGRILLHF. CDR3 nucleotides: TGTGCCAGCAGTTACTCGGGACAGGGCAGGATACTCCTCCACTTT.